Listed here are 5 T cell receptor beta chains from one sample, sequenced in a study of shared clonotypes between healthy human individuals. Assay: immunoSEQ multiplex PCR; the TCRdb copy retains only in-frame clones and omits some. This sample has some 2 million clones; 90% to 95% occur once, and the top ten carry 0.13%. The sequenced sample was naive CD4+ T cells sorted from blood. Indicated subset: CD45RA+ positively selected. All receptors derive from a man aged 18 to 29 in good health.

The gene calls are TRBV5-6 and TRBJ2-3; a weak D match, TRBD2 (5 bases). Per germline, CDR1 SGHDT and CDR2 YYEEEE. CDR3 length: 15 amino acids. V was shortened by 4 bases and J by 0 bases, with 12 bases between the two germline ends. The CDR3 DNA reads TGTGCCAGCAGCCTCCCTAGCCGGAGCACAGATACGCAGTATTTT. It encodes CASSLPSRSTDTQYF.

The genes are TRBV6-1 and TRBJ1-5; the D gene is possibly TRBD1 (6 bases). The CDR3 totals 14 residues. Germline loops: CDR1 MNHNS, CDR2 SASEGT. V was shortened by 5 bases and J by 7 bases, with 15 bases between the two germline ends. Written as DNA, the CDR3 is TGTGCCAGCAGTTCCCGGGAGGGGGAGCAGCCCCAGCATTTT. Amino acids: CASSSREGEQPQHF.

The CDR3 region has the DNA TGCGCCAGCAGCTTGGCCTCCACAGGGGGCGTTTACATTCAGTACTTC. Protein sequence: CASSLASTGGVYIQYF. This sequence joins TRBV5-1 and TRBJ2-4; 9 nucleotides agree with TRBD1. The V gene end was trimmed by 0 bases and the J gene end by 8 bases; junction bases not matched to a gene: 9. Germline V gene sequence: CDR1 SGHRS, CDR2 YFSETQ. The CDR3 contains 16 residues.

This rearrangement joins TRBV15 to TRBJ2-3; 8 nucleotides agree with TRBD2. CDR1 and CDR2 (germline): LNHNV, YYDKDF (reference sequence). CDR3 length: 16 residues. Trimming removed 1 base from V and 6 bases from J; junction bases left unmatched: 9. This CDR3 is CATSRASLAGVDTQYF. The CDR3 DNA reads TGTGCCACCAGCAGAGCCTCCCTAGCGGGCGTGGATACGCAGTATTTT.

The V and J genes are TRBV15 and TRBJ2-7; D could derive from TRBD1 or TRBD2 (5 bases each). This CDR3 has 14 amino acids. Looked up from germline, CDR1 is LNHNV and CDR2 is YYDKDF (reference sequence). V lost 0 bases and J 6 bases, leaving 12 bases between the germline ends. CDR3 loop: CATSRDSGPSEQYF. CDR3 bases: TGTGCCACCAGCAGAGATTCGGGGCCAAGCGAGCAGTACTTC.